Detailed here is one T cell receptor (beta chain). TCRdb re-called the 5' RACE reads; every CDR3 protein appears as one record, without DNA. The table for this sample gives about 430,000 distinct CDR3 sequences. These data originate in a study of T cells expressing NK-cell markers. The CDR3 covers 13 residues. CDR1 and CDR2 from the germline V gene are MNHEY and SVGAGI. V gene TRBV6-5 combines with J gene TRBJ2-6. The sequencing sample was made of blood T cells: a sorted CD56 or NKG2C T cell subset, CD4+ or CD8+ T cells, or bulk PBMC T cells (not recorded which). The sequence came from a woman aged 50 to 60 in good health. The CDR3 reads CASSYDLANVLTF.